The clone carrying this T cell receptor beta chain showed up just a few times. Method: immunoSEQ multiplex PCR; TCRdb's copy keeps in-frame clones and lacks some. The table has roughly 200,000 clones, roughly 86% seen once. The data belong to a study of blood T cell repertoires in COVID-19. Study overall: COVID-19 samples, acute and convalescent, were from the United States, Italy and Spain.

Everyone who took part was roughly 18 to 95 years old, and they came from 24 US areas. Participants' own reports of clinical history determined their cohort assignment. CDR3 size: 17 residues. Trimming pared 2 bases from V and 0 bases from J, leaving 13 bases between. Germline V lookup: CDR1 KGHSH, CDR2 LQKENI. The receptor's source is a man between 35 and 55 years old with acute COVID-19. Material for sequencing was PBMCs or T cells enriched from blood (not recorded which). This rearrangement joins TRBV18 to TRBJ2-2; no clear D. Here the CDR3 reads CASSPSFNEPNTGELFF. CDR3 nucleotide sequence: TGTGCCAGCTCACCATCTTTTAACGAGCCGAACACCGGGGAGCTGTTTTTT.